One and the same sample provided the 21 T cell receptor beta chains below, sequenced in a study of T cells after yellow fever vaccination. One entry per CDR3 protein results from TCRdb running MiXCR on the 5' RACE reads. This repertoire shows 300,000 or so distinct CDR3 sequences, 7% to 10% found once; its top ten account for approximately 15%. This material consisted of PBMCs, taken roughly seven weeks after the first yellow fever vaccination. The receptors originated from a man between 18 and 35 years old who received the YFV17D yellow fever vaccine.

This clonotype occurred a few times. CDR3 sequence (DNA): TGCGCCAGCAGCCAAGATCCAAGGGTAGCGGGGATCTTCTACGAGCAGTACTTC. Translated, it gives CASSQDPRVAGIFYEQYF. This rearrangement joins TRBV4-3 to TRBJ2-7, with 8 bases that match TRBD2. The CDR3 runs to 18 residues. CDR1 is LGHNA, CDR2 YSLEER, per germline. J lost 3 bases, V lost 0 bases, and 13 bases had no gene match.

There are many counts of this clonotype. CDR3 amino acids: CASRNLFNEQFF. CDR3 coding DNA: TGTGCCAGCAGGAACCTATTTAATGAGCAGTTCTTC. The chain employs TRBV6-6 and TRBJ2-1; no reliable D call. Between the trimmed V and J ends, which lost 6 bases and 7 bases, there was a span of 10 bases. Germline-derived CDR1 and CDR2 are MNHNY and SVGAGI (reference sequence). This CDR3 contains 12 residues.

This clonotype was observed a few times. J is TRBJ2-7 and V is TRBV20-1; a weak D match, TRBD2 (5 bases). V was pared by 3 bases and J by 2 bases, with 14 bases between. Germline values: CDR1 DFQATT, CDR2 SNEGSKA (reference sequence). The CDR3 length is 14 residues. DNA of the CDR3: TGCAGTGCTAGCGAGGGTAAGGGCCCCTACGAGCAGTACGTC. Translated: CSASEGKGPYEQYV.

This sequence joins TRBV12-3 or TRBV12-4 and TRBJ2-5; TRBD1 agrees at 7 bases. The CDR3 extends over 14 amino acids. The J segment lost 3 bases and the V segment lost 5 bases, leaving 6 bases of the junction unmatched. In DNA, the CDR3 is TGTGCCAGCAGTGGCACCGACAGGGAAGAGACCCAGTACTTC. It specifies CASSGTDREETQYF.

There are a few counts of this clonotype. This rearrangement joins TRBV6-1 to TRBJ1-2; 10 nucleotides line up with TRBD1. This CDR3 spans 15 amino acids. From germline, CDR1 is MNHNS and CDR2 SASEGT. The V segment lost 6 bases and the J segment 3 bases; nucleotides outside the gene matches: 7. The CDR3 protein is CASRNTGTGDYGYTF. The CDR3 bases are TGTGCCAGCAGGAATACAGGGACAGGGGACTATGGCTACACCTTC.

This clonotype has a handful of counts. The chain has TRBV5-1 and TRBJ2-7; 9 bases align to TRBD1. Per germline, CDR1 SGHRS and CDR2 YFSETQ. V shed 4 bases and J 6 bases; nucleotides not matched to a gene: 11. CDR3 length equals 15 residues. CDR3: CASSRGGTGTTEQYV. CDR3 in DNA: TGCGCCAGCAGCCGTGGGGGGACAGGGACCACCGAGCAGTACGTC.

The rearrangement links TRBV12-5 to TRBJ2-7; TRBD2 matches 9 bases. With 4 bases clipped from V and 2 bases from J, the junction kept 0 bases outside the gene matches. CDR1 LGHNT and CDR2 FRNRAP come from the germline V gene. This CDR3 is built from 13 residues. The CDR3 nucleotides are TGTGCTAGTGGTTCTAGCGGGGCCTACGAGCAGTACTTC. It yields the protein CASGSSGAYEQYF.

This chain uses TRBV19 with TRBJ2-1, with TRBD2 matching over 8 bases. V shed 9 bases and J 9 bases; nucleotides not matched to a gene: 13. Germline lookup yields CDR1 LNHDA and CDR2 SQIVND (reference sequence). This CDR3 comprises 14 residues. CDR3 loop: CASRGGADSGEQFF. DNA of the CDR3: TGTGCCAGCCGGGGGGGGGCGGATTCCGGTGAGCAGTTCTTC.

The CDR3 sequence: CASRRQGGTGELFF. Written as DNA, the CDR3 is TGCGCCAGCAGACGACAGGGGGGCACCGGGGAGCTGTTTTTT. This chain joins TRBV4-3 and TRBJ2-2, with 9 positions matching TRBD1. With 6 bases clipped from V and 4 bases from J, the junction kept 3 bases outside the gene matches. The CDR3 consists of 14 residues. Germline CDR1 reads LGHNA; CDR2 reads YSLEER.

This clonotype was observed a few times. The chain recombines TRBV7-2 with TRBJ2-1; 10 positions agree with TRBD2. The junction had 8 bases not matched to a gene; V was cut back by 4 bases and J by 5 bases. Per the germline V gene, CDR1 is SGHTA and CDR2 is FQGNSA. The CDR3 is made up of 16 amino acids. CDR3 coding DNA: TGTGCCAGCAGCTCCAGATTTAGCGGGGGGAACAATGAGCAGTTCTTC. Translation: CASSSRFSGGNNEQFF.

In DNA, the CDR3 is TGCGCCAGCAGCGCCCGCCGCGGGGGAGTTGGAGATACGCAGTATTTT. Its translation is CASSARRGGVGDTQYF. The V and J genes are TRBV5-1 and TRBJ2-3; 7 nucleotides match TRBD2. V shed 4 bases, J shed 5 bases, and the junction held 13 bases outside the gene matches. The CDR3 is 16 residues long. Germline loops: CDR1 SGHRS, CDR2 YFSETQ.

This clonotype was observed a few times. The genes are TRBV5-1 and TRBJ2-3; 7 bases match TRBD2. CDR3 length: 16 amino acids. The V gene's germline CDR1 is SGHRS and CDR2 YFSETQ. The V and J ends lost 4 bases and 4 bases, in that order; junction bases with no gene match: 12. CDR3 nucleotides: TGCGCCAGCAGCCTCTCCGGCGGGGGATTCCCAGATACGCAGTATTTT. Residues: CASSLSGGGFPDTQYF.

This clonotype occurred many times. This rearrangement joins TRBV12-3 or TRBV12-4 to TRBJ1-4; D call uncertain. V lost 4 bases to trimming and J lost 7 bases, with 4 bases between them. The CDR3 runs to 11 residues. As DNA, the CDR3 is TGTGCCAGCAGTTCTCGTGAAAAACTGTTTTTT. This encodes CASSSREKLFF.

The chain is built from TRBV20-1 and TRBJ2-4; a possible D gene is TRBD1 (7 bases). This CDR3 region has 14 residues. Between the trimmed V and J ends, which lost 3 bases and 6 bases, there was a span of 15 bases. The germline gives CDR1 DFQATT, CDR2 SNEGSKA (reference sequence). CDR3 bases: TGCAGTGCTAGCCCGGGGGCAGGGGGAAACATTCAGTACTTC. This translates into CSASPGAGGNIQYF.

The chain combines TRBV20-1 with TRBJ2-5, with 7 bases aligning to TRBD1. The CDR3 loop spans 13 amino acids. Trimming cost V 3 bases and J 3 bases; bases outside gene matches: 4. Germline CDR1 DFQATT, CDR2 SNEGSKA (reference sequence). The CDR3, as DNA: TGCAGTGCTAGGCAGGGGGTTAAAGAGACCCAGTACTTC. Amino acids: CSARQGVKETQYF.

The sample holds a few counts of this clonotype. This sequence joins TRBV7-9 and TRBJ2-2, with 9 nucleotides matching TRBD2. Germline V gives CDR1 SEHNR, CDR2 FQNEAQ (reference sequence). The CDR3 contains 16 residues. Trimming at V came to 5 bases and at J to 6 bases, leaving 10 bases not matched to a gene. The CDR3 DNA follows: TGTGCCAGCAGCACCCCCAGCGGGGGGCGGGCCGGGGAGCTGTTTTTT. Amino acids: CASSTPSGGRAGELFF.

This sequence joins TRBV12-3 or TRBV12-4 and TRBJ1-2; D is unclear. V was shortened by 8 bases and J by 6 bases, with 10 bases between the two germline ends. This CDR3 is built from 11 residues. CDR3 protein: CASEGRDGYTF. CDR3 nucleotide sequence: TGTGCCAGCGAAGGCCGCGATGGCTACACCTTC.

This chain connects TRBV4-3 to TRBJ2-1, with D perhaps given as TRBD1 or TRBD2 (5 bases each). The germline gives CDR1 LGHNA, CDR2 YSLEER. The CDR3 is 13 residues long. The V and J ends lost 2 bases and 8 bases respectively, with 10 bases between them. The CDR3 is CASSQRSGHEQFF. CDR3 sequence (DNA): TGCGCCAGCAGCCAAAGATCGGGGCATGAGCAGTTCTTC.

This sequence joins TRBV6-6 and TRBJ2-7; TRBD1 agrees at 8 bases. The CDR3 contains 13 residues. Germline CDR1 is MNHNY and CDR2 is SVGAGI (reference sequence). The V and J ends lost 5 bases and 5 bases, in that order; junction bases with no gene match: 5. CDR3 nucleotide sequence: TGTGCCAGCAGTCGGACAGGGATCCACGAGCAGTACTTC. It specifies CASSRTGIHEQYF.

This clonotype was counted many times. The chain combines TRBV27 with TRBJ2-5, with TRBD1 matching over 8 bases. V gave up 0 bases and J gave up 6 bases; unmatched junction bases: 6. CDR3 length: 15 residues. Germline lookup yields CDR1 MNHEY and CDR2 SMNVEV (reference sequence). This CDR3 is CASSLSAGGWKTQYF. The CDR3 region has the DNA TGTGCCAGCAGTTTATCCGCAGGGGGCTGGAAGACCCAGTACTTC.

This chain links TRBV7-9 with TRBJ2-6; tentatively, D is TRBD1 or TRBD2 (6 bases each). V shed 8 bases and J shed 0 bases, with 11 bases lying between them. The germline CDR1 and CDR2 sequences are SEHNR and FQNEAQ (reference sequence). This CDR3 spans 15 amino acids. CDR3 in DNA: TGTGCCAGCCCGTGGGGGGCCTCTGGGGCCAACGTCCTGACTTTC. Protein product: CASPWGASGANVLTF.